This is a list of T cell receptor beta chains from one sample in a study of control samples from healthy donors and cancer patients. Data came from immunoSEQ multiplex PCR; TCRdb stores just in-frame clones and leaves some out. This sample has around 89,000 clones, with roughly four fifths found just once. The source material was blood. All receptors derive from a woman aged 60-75 years in good health. CDR3s leave out the opening cysteine and the closing phenylalanine or tryptophan.

j_call: TRBJ2-1; v_call: TRBV11-2; cdr3_aa: ASSLGLRGNYNEQF
j_call: TRBJ2-1; v_call: TRBV5-1; cdr3_aa: ANSFTGVGEQF
j_call: TRBJ1-5; v_call: TRBV6-1; cdr3_aa: ASSEMGTGGQPQH
j_call: TRBJ2-1; v_call: TRBV7-2; cdr3_aa: ATQGGVRRNNEQF
j_call: TRBJ1-5; v_call: TRBV2; cdr3_aa: ASNRQGNSNQPQH
j_call: TRBJ1-1; v_call: TRBV6-2/TRBV6-3; cdr3_aa: ASSYLYTEAF
j_call: TRBJ1-3; v_call: TRBV18; cdr3_aa: ASSIGAGRGNTIY
j_call: TRBJ2-7; v_call: TRBV5-6; cdr3_aa: ASSFDRPAYEQY
j_call: TRBJ1-1; v_call: TRBV6-5; cdr3_aa: ASRLPGGKNTEAF
j_call: TRBJ2-7; v_call: TRBV9; cdr3_aa: ASSEEGGGLYEQY
j_call: TRBJ1-5; v_call: TRBV19; cdr3_aa: ASSIVAGNQPQH
j_call: TRBJ1-6; v_call: TRBV27; cdr3_aa: ATRNMGEIVLH
j_call: TRBJ2-3; v_call: TRBV6-5; cdr3_aa: ASPGQGGRTDTQY
j_call: TRBJ2-5; v_call: TRBV5-1; cdr3_aa: ASSYAPGQQETQY
j_call: TRBJ2-2; v_call: TRBV4-3; cdr3_aa: ASSQDLSGVTGELF
j_call: TRBJ2-3; v_call: TRBV7-2; cdr3_aa: ASSRAAGARNTQY
j_call: TRBJ2-2; v_call: TRBV6-5; cdr3_aa: ASGRPGHLSGELF
j_call: TRBJ1-1; v_call: TRBV5-1; cdr3_aa: ASSLSGQGYEAF
j_call: TRBJ2-7; v_call: TRBV18; cdr3_aa: ASSPLGGGSTGDEQY
j_call: TRBJ2-1; v_call: TRBV18; cdr3_aa: ASSEFGGATTDEQF
j_call: TRBJ2-7; v_call: TRBV7-6; cdr3_aa: ASSLGRTSGASYEQY
j_call: TRBJ2-7; v_call: TRBV15; cdr3_aa: ATSRETSGRNEQY
j_call: TRBJ2-5; v_call: TRBV5-4; cdr3_aa: ASSLVGQETQY
j_call: TRBJ2-7; v_call: TRBV14; cdr3_aa: ASSLQGGLMTYEQY
j_call: TRBJ1-6; v_call: TRBV5-1; cdr3_aa: ASSLYEQKGGSPLH
j_call: TRBJ2-5; v_call: TRBV10-3; cdr3_aa: AISGQGRTQY
j_call: TRBJ1-2; v_call: TRBV5-6; cdr3_aa: ASRRGAGYT